The 13 T cell receptor beta chains below all came from one sample that was sequenced in a study of spatial heterogeneity in lung cancer. TCRdb passed the 5' RACE reads through MiXCR, listing each CDR3 protein once. The table records about 23,000 distinct CDR3 sequences, about 3.5% of them present only once. Regarding time point: sample taken at primary tumor resection. The sequenced sample was PBMCs, obtained at surgery. These receptor sequences come from a female donor with early-stage non-small cell lung cancer.

The sample holds many counts of this clonotype. The rearrangement joins TRBV27 to TRBJ2-5; D remains ambiguous. This CDR3 has 13 residues. Between the trimmed V and J ends, which lost 3 bases and 1 base, there was a span of 6 bases. Germline CDR1 reads MNHEY; CDR2 reads SMNVEV (reference sequence). The CDR3 protein is CASSFPGQETQYF. In DNA form, the CDR3 reads TGTGCCAGCAGTTTTCCAGGCCAAGAGACCCAGTACTTC.

The sample holds a few counts of this clonotype. The chain carries TRBV6-1 and TRBJ1-5; 7 nucleotides match TRBD1. The germline V gene has CDR1 MNHNS and CDR2 SASEGT. The CDR3 consists of 15 residues. V was pared by 3 bases and J by 7 bases, with 9 bases of the junction left unmatched. The CDR3 is CASSDSAGGDQPQHF. CDR3 bases: TGTGCCAGCAGTGACAGCGCAGGGGGGGACCAGCCCCAGCATTTT.

This clonotype was counted at least ten times. The chain couples TRBV6-1 to TRBJ2-1, with TRBD2 identical over 16 bases. Trimming at V came to 3 bases and at J to 4 bases, leaving 0 bases not matched to a gene. The germline V gene encodes CDR1 MNHNS and CDR2 SASEGT. The length of the CDR3 is 16 residues. CDR3 sequence reads: CASSEGLAGGYNEQFF. The CDR3 nucleotides are TGTGCCAGCAGTGAGGGACTAGCGGGAGGGTACAATGAGCAGTTCTTC.

This clonotype was recorded many times. The chain combines TRBV7-2 with TRBJ1-2; D is unclear. CDR1 is SGHTA and CDR2 is FQGNSA in the germline V gene. This CDR3 comprises 13 residues. V shed 5 bases and J shed 4 bases, with 11 bases lying between them. The CDR3 loop is CASSRDGAYGYTF. CDR3 nucleotides: TGTGCCAGCAGCCGAGACGGAGCCTATGGCTACACCTTC.

This clonotype came up many times. This sequence joins TRBV15 and TRBJ2-3, with TRBD2 matching over 10 bases. The V gene end was trimmed by 2 bases and the J gene end by 0 bases; junction bases not matched to a gene: 11. Germline assignment: CDR1 LNHNV and CDR2 YYDKDF (reference sequence). The CDR3 sequence is 19 residues long. CDR3 coding DNA: TGTGCCACCAGCAGAAAAAGGACTAGCGGTGAAACGAGCACAGATACGCAGTATTTT. Amino acid sequence: CATSRKRTSGETSTDTQYF.

This clonotype has a count of ten or more. This chain connects TRBV3-1 to TRBJ2-2; the D gene is possibly TRBD2 (5 bases). Trimming removed 8 bases at V and 3 bases at J, with 22 bases between. This CDR3 has 17 amino acids. Germline loops: CDR1 LGHDT, CDR2 YNNKEL (reference sequence). CDR3 protein: CASRPGERWRYTGELFF. CDR3 coding DNA: TGTGCCAGCCGTCCGGGCGAGCGGTGGCGGTACACCGGGGAGCTGTTTTTT.

This clonotype was observed many times. This rearrangement joins TRBV4-1 to TRBJ1-2; TRBD1 agrees at 9 bases. This CDR3 is built from 16 residues. V lost 0 bases, J lost 5 bases, and 7 bases stayed unmatched. Germline CDR1 and CDR2: MGHRA and YSYEKL. CDR3 in amino acids: CASSQDLGQGEYGYTF. CDR3 coding DNA: TGCGCCAGCAGCCAAGATTTGGGACAGGGAGAATATGGCTACACCTTC.

Comment on this clonotype: One end of the junction fails to match germline, which may point to a read error. The chain joins TRBV24-1 to TRBJ2-1, with D tentatively TRBD1 or TRBD2 (5 bases each). CDR3 length equals 15 residues. CDR1 is KGHDR and CDR2 is SFDVKD in the germline V gene. CDR3 region: CATSGGRRSCNEQFF. The CDR3 bases are TGTGCCACCAGTGGGGGCAGGAGGTCCTGCAATGAGCAGTTCTTC.

This clonotype was seen ten or more times. The chain uses TRBV12-3 or TRBV12-4 and TRBJ2-7, with D maybe TRBD2 (5 bases). V was trimmed by 6 bases and J by 2 bases, leaving 14 bases between them. The CDR3 spans 14 residues. This CDR3 reads CASSPAKGAYEQYF. The CDR3 DNA follows: TGTGCCAGCAGCCCTGCCAAGGGAGCCTACGAGCAGTACTTC.

Ten or more counts support this clonotype. The V and J genes are TRBV6-6 and TRBJ2-7; D is undetermined. The V gene lost 6 bases and the J gene lost 5 bases, with 8 bases spanning the gap. The CDR3 covers 11 residues. Looked up from germline, CDR1 is MNHNY and CDR2 is SVGAGI (reference sequence). CDR3 sequence: CASSIGNEQYF. For the CDR3, the DNA is TGTGCCAGCAGCATAGGGAACGAGCAGTACTTC.

This clonotype was counted many times. The gene calls are TRBV19 and TRBJ2-1, with D unclear. V was cut by 4 bases and J by 9 bases, with 13 bases left in between. The CDR3 spans 13 residues. Germline CDR1 and CDR2: LNHDA and SQIVND (reference sequence). The CDR3 DNA sequence: TGTGCCAGTAGTACCTCACTTACGCGTGAGCAGTTCTTC. It encodes CASSTSLTREQFF.

This clonotype was observed many times. The CDR3 protein is CSVLDTGYQETQYF. The CDR3 nucleotides are TGCAGCGTTTTGGATACAGGGTACCAAGAGACCCAGTACTTC. The V and J genes are TRBV29-1 and TRBJ2-5; D perhaps matches TRBD1 (6 bases). V lost 5 bases to trimming and J lost 0 bases, with 13 bases between them. Germline lookup yields CDR1 SQVTM and CDR2 ANQGSEA. This CDR3 has 14 residues.

About this clonotype itself: Possible read error: a much larger clone is one base away. The CDR3 reads CASSQTSGSQRYEQYF. The CDR3 DNA reads TGTGCCAGCAGCCAGACTAGCGGGAGTCAGAGATACGAGCAGTACTTC. The chain couples TRBV7-8 to TRBJ2-7, with 12 bases fitting TRBD2. CDR1 is SGHVS, CDR2 FQNEAQ, per germline. The junction had 9 bases not matched to a gene; V was cut back by 5 bases and J by 4 bases. The CDR3 is 16 residues long.